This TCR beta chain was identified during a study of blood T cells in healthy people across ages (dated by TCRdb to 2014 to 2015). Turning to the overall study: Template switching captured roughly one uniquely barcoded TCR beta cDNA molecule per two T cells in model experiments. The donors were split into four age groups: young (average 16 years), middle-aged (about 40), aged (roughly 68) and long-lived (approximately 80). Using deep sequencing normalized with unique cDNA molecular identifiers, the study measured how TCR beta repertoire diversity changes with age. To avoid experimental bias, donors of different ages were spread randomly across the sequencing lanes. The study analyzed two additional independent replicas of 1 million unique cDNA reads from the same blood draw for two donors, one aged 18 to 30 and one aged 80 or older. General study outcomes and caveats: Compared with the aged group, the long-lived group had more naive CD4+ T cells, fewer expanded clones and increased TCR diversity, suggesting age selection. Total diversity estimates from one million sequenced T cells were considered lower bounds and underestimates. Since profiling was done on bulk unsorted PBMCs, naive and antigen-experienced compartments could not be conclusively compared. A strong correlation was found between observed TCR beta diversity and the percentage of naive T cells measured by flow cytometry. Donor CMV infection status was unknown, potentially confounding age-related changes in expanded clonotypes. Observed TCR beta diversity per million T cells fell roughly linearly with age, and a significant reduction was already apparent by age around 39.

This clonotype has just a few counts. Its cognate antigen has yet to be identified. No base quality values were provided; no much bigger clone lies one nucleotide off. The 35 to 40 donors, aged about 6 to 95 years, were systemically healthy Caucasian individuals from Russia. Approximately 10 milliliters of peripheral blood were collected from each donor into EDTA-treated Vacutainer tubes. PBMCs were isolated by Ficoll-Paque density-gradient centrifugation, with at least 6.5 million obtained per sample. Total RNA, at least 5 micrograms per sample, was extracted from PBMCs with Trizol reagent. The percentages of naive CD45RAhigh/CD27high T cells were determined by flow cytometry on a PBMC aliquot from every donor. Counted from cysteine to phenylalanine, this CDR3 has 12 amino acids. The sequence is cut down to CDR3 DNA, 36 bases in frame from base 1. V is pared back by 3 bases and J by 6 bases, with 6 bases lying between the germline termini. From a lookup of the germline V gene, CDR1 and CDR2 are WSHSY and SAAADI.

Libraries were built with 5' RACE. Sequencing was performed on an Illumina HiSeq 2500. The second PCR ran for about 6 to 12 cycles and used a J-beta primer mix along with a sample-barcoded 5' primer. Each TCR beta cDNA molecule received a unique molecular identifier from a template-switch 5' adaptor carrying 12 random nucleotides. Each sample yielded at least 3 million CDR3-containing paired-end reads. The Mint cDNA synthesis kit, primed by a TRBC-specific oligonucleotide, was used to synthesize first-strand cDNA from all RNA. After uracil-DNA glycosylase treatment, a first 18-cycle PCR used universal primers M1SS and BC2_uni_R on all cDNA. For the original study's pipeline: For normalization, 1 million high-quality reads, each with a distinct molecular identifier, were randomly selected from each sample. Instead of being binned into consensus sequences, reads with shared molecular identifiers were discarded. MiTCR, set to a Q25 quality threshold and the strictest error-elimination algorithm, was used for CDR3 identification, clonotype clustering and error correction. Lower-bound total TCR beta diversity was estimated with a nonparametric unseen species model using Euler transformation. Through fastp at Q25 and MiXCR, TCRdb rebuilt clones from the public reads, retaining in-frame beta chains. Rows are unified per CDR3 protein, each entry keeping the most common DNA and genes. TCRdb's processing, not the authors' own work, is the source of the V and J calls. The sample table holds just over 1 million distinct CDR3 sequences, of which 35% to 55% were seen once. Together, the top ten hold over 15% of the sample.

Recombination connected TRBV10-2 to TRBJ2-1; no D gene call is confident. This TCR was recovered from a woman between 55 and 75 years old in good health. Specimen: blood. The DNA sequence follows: TGCGCCAGCAGTGACTCTGCCAATGAGCAGTTCTTC. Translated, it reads CASSDSANEQFF.